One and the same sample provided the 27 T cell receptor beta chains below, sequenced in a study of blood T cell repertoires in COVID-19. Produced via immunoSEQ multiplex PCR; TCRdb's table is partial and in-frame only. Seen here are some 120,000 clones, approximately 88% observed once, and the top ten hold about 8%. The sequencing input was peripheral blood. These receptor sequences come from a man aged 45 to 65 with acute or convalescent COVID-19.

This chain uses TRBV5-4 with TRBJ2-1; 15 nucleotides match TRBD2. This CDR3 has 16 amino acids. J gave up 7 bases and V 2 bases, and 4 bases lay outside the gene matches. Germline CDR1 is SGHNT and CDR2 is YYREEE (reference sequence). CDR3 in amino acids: CASSFGLAGGENEQFF. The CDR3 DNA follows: TGTGCCAGCAGCTTCGGACTAGCGGGAGGGGAAAATGAGCAGTTCTTC.

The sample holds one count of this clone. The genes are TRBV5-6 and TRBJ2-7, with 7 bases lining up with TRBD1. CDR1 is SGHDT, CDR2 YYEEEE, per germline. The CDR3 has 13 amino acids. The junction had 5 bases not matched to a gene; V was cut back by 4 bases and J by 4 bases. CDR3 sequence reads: CASSGRDRYEQYF. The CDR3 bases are TGTGCCAGCAGCGGCCGGGACAGATACGAGCAGTACTTC.

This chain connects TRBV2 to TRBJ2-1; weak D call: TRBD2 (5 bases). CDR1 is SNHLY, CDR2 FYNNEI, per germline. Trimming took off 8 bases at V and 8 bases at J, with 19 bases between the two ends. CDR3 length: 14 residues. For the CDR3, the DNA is TGTGCCAGCTTACGGTCTAGCAGTCGGGATGAGCAGTTCTTC. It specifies CASLRSSSRDEQFF.

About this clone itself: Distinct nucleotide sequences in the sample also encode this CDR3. CDR3 in amino acids: CASSAGTYEQYF. DNA for the CDR3: TGTGCCAGCTCCGCCGGTACCTACGAGCAGTACTTC. The genes are TRBV2 and TRBJ2-7; no clear D. CDR1 and CDR2 (germline): SNHLY, FYNNEI. The CDR3 covers 12 residues. V lost 8 bases and J 2 bases, leaving 10 bases between the germline ends.

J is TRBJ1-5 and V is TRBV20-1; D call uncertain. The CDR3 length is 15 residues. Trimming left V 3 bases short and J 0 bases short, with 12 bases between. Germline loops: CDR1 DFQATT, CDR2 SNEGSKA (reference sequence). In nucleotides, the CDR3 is TGCAGTGCTAGTTCTAATATTGGTAGCAATCAGCCCCAGCATTTT. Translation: CSASSNIGSNQPQHF.

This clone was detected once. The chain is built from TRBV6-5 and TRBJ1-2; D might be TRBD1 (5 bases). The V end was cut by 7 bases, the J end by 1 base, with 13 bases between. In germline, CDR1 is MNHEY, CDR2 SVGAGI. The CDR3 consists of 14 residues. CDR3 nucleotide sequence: TGTGCCAGCATCGGGGGGGAGTTTAACTATGGCTACACCTTC. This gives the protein CASIGGEFNYGYTF.

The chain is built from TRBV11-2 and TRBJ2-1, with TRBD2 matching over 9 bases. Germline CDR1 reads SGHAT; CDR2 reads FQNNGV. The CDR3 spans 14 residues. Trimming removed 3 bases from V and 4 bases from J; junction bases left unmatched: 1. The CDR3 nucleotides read TGTGCCAGCAGCTTTGCGGGAGGGTACAATGAGCAGTTCTTC. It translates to CASSFAGGYNEQFF.

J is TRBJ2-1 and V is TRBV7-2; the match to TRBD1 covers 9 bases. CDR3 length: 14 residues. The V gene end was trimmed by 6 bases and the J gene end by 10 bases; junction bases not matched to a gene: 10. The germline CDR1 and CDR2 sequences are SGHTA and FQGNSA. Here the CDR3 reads CASRPPGTGSEQFF. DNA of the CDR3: TGTGCCAGCAGGCCTCCCGGGACAGGGAGCGAGCAGTTCTTC.

CDR3 sequence reads: CASSQISGTLATEAFF. Written as DNA, the CDR3 is TGCGCCAGCAGCCAGATTTCCGGGACATTGGCCACTGAAGCTTTCTTT. The rearrangement links TRBV10-1 to TRBJ1-1; possible D gene TRBD1, 6 bases. V lost 6 bases to trimming and J lost 4 bases, with 21 bases between them. Germline CDR1 is WNHNN and CDR2 is SYGVQD (reference sequence). This CDR3 has 16 residues.

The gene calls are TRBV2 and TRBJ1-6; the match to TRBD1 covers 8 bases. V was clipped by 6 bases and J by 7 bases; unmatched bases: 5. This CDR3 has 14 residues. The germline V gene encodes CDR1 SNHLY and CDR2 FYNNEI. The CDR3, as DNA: TGTGCCAGCAGGGCGACAGGGGCGAATTCACCCCTCCACTTT. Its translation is CASRATGANSPLHF.

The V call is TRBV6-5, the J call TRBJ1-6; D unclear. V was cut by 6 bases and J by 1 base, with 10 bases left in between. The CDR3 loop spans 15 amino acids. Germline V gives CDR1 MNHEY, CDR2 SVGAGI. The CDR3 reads CASRLEGSYNSPLHF. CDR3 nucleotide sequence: TGTGCCAGCAGACTAGAAGGGTCCTATAATTCACCCCTCCACTTT.

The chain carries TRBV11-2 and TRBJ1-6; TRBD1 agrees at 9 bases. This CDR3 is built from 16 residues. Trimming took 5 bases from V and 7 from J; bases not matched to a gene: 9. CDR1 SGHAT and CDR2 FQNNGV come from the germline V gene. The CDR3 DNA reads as TGTGCCAGCAGCCCCGTGGACAGGGGCTCCAATTCACCCCTCCACTTT. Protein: CASSPVDRGSNSPLHF.

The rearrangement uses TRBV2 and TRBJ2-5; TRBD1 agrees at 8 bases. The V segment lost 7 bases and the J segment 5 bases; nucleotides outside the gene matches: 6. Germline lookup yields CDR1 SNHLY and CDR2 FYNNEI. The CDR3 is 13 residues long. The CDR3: CASNRDRTETQYF. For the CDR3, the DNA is TGTGCCAGCAATCGGGACAGGACTGAGACCCAGTACTTC.

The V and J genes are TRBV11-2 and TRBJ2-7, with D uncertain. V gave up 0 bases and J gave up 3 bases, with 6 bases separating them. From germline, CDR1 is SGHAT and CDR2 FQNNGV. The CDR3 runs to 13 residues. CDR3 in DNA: TGTGCCAGCAGCTTAGATACAGTCTACGAGCAGTACTTC. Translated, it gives CASSLDTVYEQYF.

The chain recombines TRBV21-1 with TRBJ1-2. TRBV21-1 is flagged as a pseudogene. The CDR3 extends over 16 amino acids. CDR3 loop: CASSKDREGLNYGYTF. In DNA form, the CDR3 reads TGTGCCAGCAGCAAAGACAGGGAGGGGCTAAACTATGGCTACACCTTC.

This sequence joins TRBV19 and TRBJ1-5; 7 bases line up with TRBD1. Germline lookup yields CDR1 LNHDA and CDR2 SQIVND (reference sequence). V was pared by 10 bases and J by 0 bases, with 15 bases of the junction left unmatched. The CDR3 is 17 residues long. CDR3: CATVGNLGQNSNQPQHF. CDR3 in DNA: TGTGCCACGGTGGGGAACCTGGGACAGAATAGCAATCAGCCCCAGCATTTT.

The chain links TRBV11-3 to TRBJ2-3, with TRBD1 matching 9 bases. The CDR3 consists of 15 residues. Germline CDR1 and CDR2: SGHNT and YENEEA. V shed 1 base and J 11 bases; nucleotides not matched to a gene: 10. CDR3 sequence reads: CASSLGGNRGQWQYF. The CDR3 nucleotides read TGTGCCAGCAGCTTAGGGGGGAACAGGGGGCAGTGGCAGTATTTT.

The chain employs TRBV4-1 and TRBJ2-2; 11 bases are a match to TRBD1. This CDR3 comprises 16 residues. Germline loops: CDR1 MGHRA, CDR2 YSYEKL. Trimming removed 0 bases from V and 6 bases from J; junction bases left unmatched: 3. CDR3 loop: CASSQDGGQGAGELFF. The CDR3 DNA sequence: TGCGCCAGCAGCCAAGATGGGGGACAGGGGGCCGGGGAGCTGTTTTTT.

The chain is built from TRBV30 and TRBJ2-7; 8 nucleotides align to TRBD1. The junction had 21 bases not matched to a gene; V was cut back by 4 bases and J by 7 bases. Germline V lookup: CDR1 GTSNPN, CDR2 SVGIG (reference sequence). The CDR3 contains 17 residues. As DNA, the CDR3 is TGTGCCTGGACAACGGACCGGGACAGGACCTATCCGGGGGAGCAGTACTTC. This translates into CAWTTDRDRTYPGEQYF.

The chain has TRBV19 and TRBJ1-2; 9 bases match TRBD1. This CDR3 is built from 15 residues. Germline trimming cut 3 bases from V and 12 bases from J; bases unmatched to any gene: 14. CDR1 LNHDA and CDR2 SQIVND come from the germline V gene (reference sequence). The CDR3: CASSMGTGGQLGNTF. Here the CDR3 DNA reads TGTGCCAGTAGTATGGGAACAGGGGGCCAACTAGGAAACACCTTC.

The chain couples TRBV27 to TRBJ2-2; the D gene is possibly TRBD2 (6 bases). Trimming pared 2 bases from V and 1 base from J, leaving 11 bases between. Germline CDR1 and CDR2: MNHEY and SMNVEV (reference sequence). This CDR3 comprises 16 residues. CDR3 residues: CASSLVGTVNTGELFF. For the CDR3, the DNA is TGTGCCAGCAGTTTAGTTGGGACTGTGAACACCGGGGAGCTGTTTTTT.

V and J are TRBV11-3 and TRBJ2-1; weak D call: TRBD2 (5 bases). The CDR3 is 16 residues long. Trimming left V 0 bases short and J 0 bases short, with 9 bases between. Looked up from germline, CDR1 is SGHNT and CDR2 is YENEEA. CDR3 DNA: TGTGCCAGCAGCTTAGATCTAGCTTACTCCTACAATGAGCAGTTCTTC. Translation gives CASSLDLAYSYNEQFF.

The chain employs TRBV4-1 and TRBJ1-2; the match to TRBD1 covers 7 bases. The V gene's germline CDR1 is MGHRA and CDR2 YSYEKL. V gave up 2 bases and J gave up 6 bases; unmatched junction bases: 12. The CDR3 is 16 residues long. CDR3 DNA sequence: TGCGCCAGCAGCCAATATATTGACAGGGCACTCCATGGCTACACCTTC. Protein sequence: CASSQYIDRALHGYTF.

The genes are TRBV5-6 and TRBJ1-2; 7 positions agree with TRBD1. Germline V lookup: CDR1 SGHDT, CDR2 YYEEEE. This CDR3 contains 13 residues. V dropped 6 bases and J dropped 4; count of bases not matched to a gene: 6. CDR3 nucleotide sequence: TGTGCCAGCAAATACGGGACAGTCTATGGCTACACCTTC. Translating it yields CASKYGTVYGYTF.

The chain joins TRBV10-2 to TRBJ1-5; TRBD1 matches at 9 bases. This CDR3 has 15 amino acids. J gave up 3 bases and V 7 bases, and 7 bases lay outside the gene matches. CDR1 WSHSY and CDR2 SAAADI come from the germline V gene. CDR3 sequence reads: CASNPGQGFNQPQHF. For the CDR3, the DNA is TGCGCCAGCAATCCGGGACAGGGTTTCAATCAGCCCCAGCATTTT.

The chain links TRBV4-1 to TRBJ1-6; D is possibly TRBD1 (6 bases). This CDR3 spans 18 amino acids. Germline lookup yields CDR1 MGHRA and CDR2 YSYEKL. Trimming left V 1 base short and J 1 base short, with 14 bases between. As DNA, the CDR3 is TGCGCCAGCAGCCAAGGGCCGGGGGGCGCTTCCTATAATTCACCCCTCCACTTT. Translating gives CASSQGPGGASYNSPLHF.

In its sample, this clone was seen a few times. The CDR3 protein is CASSNGQGGNSPLHF. CDR3 sequence (DNA): TGCGCCAGCAGCAACGGACAGGGGGGGAATTCACCCCTCCACTTT. The V call is TRBV5-1, the J call TRBJ1-6, with TRBD1 identical over 10 bases. The CDR3 length is 15 residues. Trimming at V came to 4 bases and at J to 7 bases, leaving 5 bases not matched to a gene. Germline V gene lookup returns CDR1 SGHRS and CDR2 YFSETQ.